This T cell receptor (beta chain) stems from a study of CD8+CD57+ T cells in acquired aplastic anemia. At the level of the study: The study obtained an average of roughly 2.9 ug of DNA from sorted CD4+ and CD8+ cells. The study, taken as a whole, reports: Found in both controls and patients were about 30 CD8+ CDR3 sequences. No significant difference in CD8+ Simpson's diversity was found between patients and controls.

TCR beta VDJ and CDR3 were profiled, and genomic DNA was the template. TCRdb processed the reads anew with MiXCR; each CDR3 protein has one entry. The sample includes 150,000 to 200,000 distinct CDR3 sequences, approximately 49% of them seen just once. There are 16 residues in the CDR3. Germline assignment: CDR1 LGHDT and CDR2 YNNKEL (reference sequence). V dropped 1 base and J dropped 2 bases, with 14 bases sitting between them. Details on this clonotype: Its antigen is not identified.

The chain has TRBV3-1 and TRBJ1-2; possible D gene TRBD1, 5 bases. This receptor was taken from a human donor in good health. Sequencing was done on a sample of sorted CD4+, CD8+, or CD8+CD57+ T cells (not recorded which) from PBMCs. CDR3 DNA: TGTGCCAGCAGCCAAGCTTTAGGGGCAGGGAACTATGGCTACACCTTC. Its protein product is CASSQALGAGNYGYTF.